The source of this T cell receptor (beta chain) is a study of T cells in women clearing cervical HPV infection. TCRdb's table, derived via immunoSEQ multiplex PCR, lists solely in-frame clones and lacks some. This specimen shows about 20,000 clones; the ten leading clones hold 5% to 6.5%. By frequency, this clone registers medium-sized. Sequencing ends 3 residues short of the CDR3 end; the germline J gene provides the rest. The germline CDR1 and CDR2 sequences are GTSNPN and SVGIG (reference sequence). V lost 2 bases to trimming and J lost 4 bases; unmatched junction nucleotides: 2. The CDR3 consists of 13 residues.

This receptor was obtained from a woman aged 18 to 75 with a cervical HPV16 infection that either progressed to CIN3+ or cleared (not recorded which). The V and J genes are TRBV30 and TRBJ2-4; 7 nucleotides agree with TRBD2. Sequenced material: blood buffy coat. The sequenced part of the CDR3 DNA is TGTGCCTGGAGTAGGGAGGGGAAAAACATT. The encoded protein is CAWSREGKNI. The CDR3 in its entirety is CAWSREGKNIQYF.